The 21 T cell receptor beta chains presented below share a single source sample, sequenced in a study of blood T cell repertoires in COVID-19. Some clones are missing from TCRdb's copy, which holds only in-frame ones; the method was immunoSEQ multiplex PCR. The sample lists roughly 59,000 clones, roughly 80% occurring once. The source material was peripheral blood. These receptors all stem from a human donor in a cohort sampled during active COVID-19.

The V gene is TRBV4-1, the J gene TRBJ1-2, with D unresolved. CDR1 is MGHRA and CDR2 is YSYEKL in the germline V gene. This CDR3 is built from 13 residues. V lost 0 bases and J lost 7, with 9 bases in between. The CDR3 is CASSQESRAGYTF. CDR3 DNA sequence: TGCGCCAGCAGCCAAGAATCGAGGGCTGGCTACACCTTC.

The rearrangement links TRBV5-5 to TRBJ1-5; maybe TRBD1 (5 bases). V lost 1 base to trimming and J lost 1 base, with 15 bases between them. There are 17 residues in the CDR3. CDR1 and CDR2 (germline): SGHKS, YYEKEE (reference sequence). CDR3 region: CASSLFSGGMSNQPQHF. The CDR3 coding sequence is TGTGCCAGCAGCTTGTTTTCTGGGGGGATGAGCAATCAGCCCCAGCATTTT. Full variable domain (outside the CDR3, taken from reference TRBV5-5 and TRBJ1-5): DAGVTQSPTHLIKTRGQQVTLRCSPISGHKSVSWYQQVLGQGPQFIFQYYEKEERGRGNFPDRFSARQFPNYSSELNVNALLLGDSALYLCASSLFSGGMSNQPQHFGDGTRLSIL.

The chain has TRBV6-5 and TRBJ1-4; D remains ambiguous. Germline CDR1 reads MNHEY; CDR2 reads SVGAGI. V lost 0 bases and J 4 bases, leaving 12 bases between the germline ends. The CDR3 consists of 16 residues. The CDR3 region has the DNA TGTGCCAGCAGTTACTCATATTCCCTCGGTAATGAAAAACTGTTTTTT. Protein sequence: CASSYSYSLGNEKLFF.

This chain uses TRBV30 with TRBJ1-1; D uncertain. The V end was cut by 0 bases, the J end by 0 bases, with 11 bases between. This CDR3 is 15 amino acids long. The germline V gene encodes CDR1 GTSNPN and CDR2 SVGIG (reference sequence). CDR3 protein: CAWSVREGMNTEAFF. In DNA form, the CDR3 reads TGTGCCTGGAGTGTACGTGAGGGTATGAACACTGAAGCTTTCTTT.

The CDR3 bases are TGTGCCAGCAGTAAACAGGGAATAGGTGGCTACACCTTC. Its protein is CASSKQGIGGYTF. The chain couples TRBV6-2 or TRBV6-3 to TRBJ1-2, with D possibly being TRBD1 (6 bases). The germline V gene has CDR1 MNHEY and CDR2 SVGEGT. The CDR3 is 13 amino acids. Trimming removed 5 bases from V and 7 bases from J, with 14 bases in between.

The chain combines TRBV4-2 with TRBJ2-1; 9 nucleotides match TRBD1. The germline gives CDR1 LGHNA, CDR2 YNFKEQ. The V segment lost 4 bases and the J segment 7 bases; nucleotides outside the gene matches: 14. The CDR3 extends over 17 amino acids. CDR3 sequence reads: CASSRTAGQGRGNEQFF. DNA for the CDR3: TGTGCCAGCAGCCGGACGGCCGGACAGGGGAGAGGAAATGAGCAGTTCTTC.

This clone was counted between two and nine times. The chain carries TRBV5-1 and TRBJ1-5; TRBD1 matches at 9 bases. Trimming took 4 bases from V and 4 from J; bases not matched to a gene: 6. The CDR3 is 15 amino acids. CDR1 SGHRS and CDR2 YFSETQ come from the germline V gene. CDR3 in amino acids: CASSTGQGTNQPQHF. The CDR3 DNA follows: TGCGCCAGCAGCACTGGACAGGGGACGAATCAGCCCCAGCATTTT.

The genes are TRBV6-5 and TRBJ2-2; D not certain. Germline V gives CDR1 MNHEY, CDR2 SVGAGI. CDR3 length equals 15 residues. V was cut by 8 bases and J by 2 bases, with 15 bases left in between. CDR3 sequence reads: CASGDTAPNTGELFF. In DNA, the CDR3 is TGTGCCAGCGGCGACACCGCACCTAACACCGGGGAGCTGTTTTTT.

By share of the sample, this clone is medium-sized. The chain combines TRBV18 with TRBJ1-2; D remains unclear. Germline V gene lookup returns CDR1 KGHSH and CDR2 LQKENI. V gave up 0 bases and J gave up 8 bases, with 16 bases separating them. This CDR3 contains 15 residues. The CDR3 here is CASSPPNAQTGGYTF. CDR3 DNA: TGTGCCAGCTCACCACCGAACGCGCAAACGGGAGGCTACACCTTC.

This chain joins TRBV7-2 and TRBJ2-1, with D hard to call. Trimming shortened V by 2 bases and J by 7 bases, and 9 bases separated the two germline ends. CDR1 SGHTA and CDR2 FQGNSA come from the germline V gene. This CDR3 comprises 13 residues. CDR3 sequence: CASSLSEINEQFF. The CDR3 DNA reads as TGTGCCAGCAGCTTAAGCGAAATTAATGAGCAGTTCTTC. Drawing the rest from reference TRBV7-2 and TRBJ2-1, the complete variable domain is GAGVSQSPSNKVTEKGKDVELRCDPISGHTALYWYRQSLGQGLEFLIYFQGNSAPDKSGLPSDRFSAERTGGSVSTLTIQRTQQEDSAVYLCASSLSEINEQFFGPGTRLTVL.

CDR3 region: CASSLGIGLTSNQPQHF. The CDR3 coding sequence is TGCGCCAGCAGCTTGGGAATCGGACTGACTAGCAATCAGCCCCAGCATTTT. This sequence joins TRBV5-1 and TRBJ1-5; D ambiguous. The CDR3 is 17 residues long. The germline V gene has CDR1 SGHRS and CDR2 YFSETQ. Trimming took off 0 bases at V and 0 bases at J, with 13 bases between the two ends.

The rearrangement uses TRBV4-2 and TRBJ2-4, with 7 bases fitting TRBD2. Germline loops: CDR1 LGHNA, CDR2 YNFKEQ. This CDR3 is 17 amino acids long. With V trimmed by 6 bases and J by 0 bases, 11 bases remained unmatched. As DNA, the CDR3 is TGTGCCAGCAGGTCTGGGAGGGAGACTCTAGCCAAAAACATTCAGTACTTC. The encoded protein is CASRSGRETLAKNIQYF.

The J gene is TRBJ2-3, the V gene TRBV19; a possible D gene is TRBD1 (5 bases). Germline V gene data show CDR1 as LNHDA and CDR2 as SQIVND (reference sequence). CDR3 size: 13 residues. Deletions cut 3 bases from V and 4 bases from J, with 8 bases between. The CDR3 bases are TGTGCCAGTAGTATCCAGGGTTCAGATACGCAGTATTTT. Residues: CASSIQGSDTQYF.

This clone occurred once. The gene calls are TRBV11-2 and TRBJ2-3, with D unclear. CDR3 length: 13 residues. The V end was cut by 6 bases, the J end by 4 bases, with 11 bases between. Germline CDR1 reads SGHAT; CDR2 reads FQNNGV. CDR3 bases: TGTGCCAGCAGTCCTAACCAGGCAGATACGCAGTATTTT. Its translation is CASSPNQADTQYF.

In this sample, this clone turned up once. This chain joins TRBV5-1 and TRBJ2-2; 8 nucleotides align to TRBD2. The germline CDR1 and CDR2 sequences are SGHRS and YFSETQ. This CDR3 spans 14 amino acids. Unmatched junction bases numbered 0, after V lost 2 bases and J lost 3 bases. This chain's CDR3 is CASSFGGDTGELFF. In DNA form, the CDR3 reads TGCGCCAGCAGCTTCGGGGGGGACACCGGGGAGCTGTTTTTT.

The chain has TRBV7-2 and TRBJ2-5; TRBD2 matches 9 bases. V lost 3 bases, J lost 4 bases, and 3 bases stayed unmatched. CDR3 length: 14 residues. In germline, CDR1 is SGHTA, CDR2 FQGNSA. CDR3 loop: CASSFAGGGETQYF. CDR3 nucleotide sequence: TGTGCCAGCAGCTTCGCGGGGGGGGGAGAGACCCAGTACTTC.

The chain has TRBV24-1 and TRBJ2-7, with D perhaps matching TRBD2 (6 bases). V lost 1 base and J 7 bases, leaving 7 bases between the germline ends. CDR3 length: 12 residues. CDR1 and CDR2 (germline): KGHDR, SFDVKD. CDR3 amino acids: CATSDLGGEQYF. CDR3 DNA: TGTGCCACCAGTGATTTAGGAGGGGAGCAGTACTTC.

J is TRBJ2-2 and V is TRBV4-3; possibly TRBD2 for D (5 bases). Trimming removed 1 base at V and 0 bases at J, with 9 bases between. From germline, CDR1 is LGHNA and CDR2 YSLEER. The CDR3 is 16 residues long. The CDR3 here is CASSQGSGTNTGELFF. The CDR3 DNA reads TGCGCCAGCAGCCAAGGCAGCGGAACGAACACCGGGGAGCTGTTTTTT.

The chain is built from TRBV5-1 and TRBJ2-1, with D possibly being TRBD1 (6 bases). Germline V gene data show CDR1 as SGHRS and CDR2 as YFSETQ. Trimming cost V 5 bases and J 3 bases, with 9 bases left between them. The CDR3 totals 13 residues. The CDR3 bases are TGCGCCAGCAGGAAGGGGGACTACAATGAGCAGTTCTTC. It encodes CASRKGDYNEQFF.

This clone appeared a few times. The chain uses TRBV7-9 and TRBJ1-2; 8 positions agree with TRBD1. CDR1 and CDR2 from the germline V gene are SEHNR and FQNEAQ (reference sequence). The CDR3 is made up of 13 amino acids. J lost 7 bases, V lost 5 bases, and 6 bases had no gene match. The CDR3 reads CASSPGQGRGYTF. The CDR3 DNA follows: TGTGCCAGCAGCCCTGGACAGGGACGTGGCTACACCTTC.

The chain couples TRBV30 to TRBJ2-5; 7 bases align to TRBD1. Germline assignment: CDR1 GTSNPN and CDR2 SVGIG (reference sequence). The ends lost 2 bases at V and 4 bases at J; junction bases unmatched: 4. The CDR3 loop spans 13 amino acids. The CDR3, as DNA: TGTGCCTGGAGTAAAGGACAGGTAGAGACCCAGTACTTC. Amino acids: CAWSKGQVETQYF.